Listed below are T cell receptor beta chains from one sample, sequenced in a study of T cell repertoires in cytomegalovirus infection. TCRdb independently ran MiXCR on the reads; one entry per CDR3 protein. The table includes 200,000 to 250,000 distinct CDR3 sequences, about 40% detected once. Their cognate antigens are unknown. Sample: CD8+ T cells from cultured PBMCs, taken from culture after CMV antigen stimulation. These receptors came from a human donor in good health (CMV status not recorded). Some clones in this sample may be carry-over from other donors' samples. The conserved cysteine and the conserved F or W are not part of the CDR3 here. The D gene is left open where the match is weak. A row's size may be missing; if present it is once, few, many or a size class.

d_gene,abundance,v_gene,CDR3aa
TRBD1,.,TRBV12-5,ASGLVIRDRASYEQY
TRBD1,.,TRBV19,ASSPRQGLHGANVLT
.,few,TRBV2,ASIDGYEQY
.,few,TRBV2,ASSVVTGVSSYEQY
.,few,TRBV2,ASMSGATNEKLF
.,few,TRBV5-1,ASSLAGPQARTDTQY
.,.,TRBV27,ASSFRGPQETQY
.,.,TRBV12-3/TRBV12-4,ASSLTTTNEKLF
.,.,TRBV4-2,ASSQWQWGGDRNTIY
TRBD1,few,TRBV19,ASIEGGQGNQPQH
.,.,TRBV6-8,ASSYLQGGNEQF
TRBD2,.,TRBV12-3/TRBV12-4,ASSLAGLAGGTDTQY
TRBD1,.,TRBV7-3,ASSTGQGDPVGNQPQH
.,.,TRBV7-2,ASSLVTTDTQY
.,.,TRBV5-4,ASRNGRGHPY
.,.,TRBV10-3,AISESGSYEQY
TRBD1,.,TRBV7-3,ASSLIGRGLRDTQY
.,few,TRBV6-5,ASSYSKETQY
.,.,TRBV2,ASIAAGGINQPQH
TRBD1,.,TRBV6-2/TRBV6-3,ASSPSTGYIQY
.,.,TRBV20-1,SARDVGGGMSTGYT
.,.,TRBV14,ASSHMRTPGTDTQY
TRBD2,.,TRBV4-1,ASSHPRREQREVNEQF
.,.,TRBV9,ASSYPGTPEGETQY
.,.,TRBV7-6,ASSFGGDGNQPQH
.,many,TRBV12-5,ASGPLHEQF
.,.,TRBV30,AWSGVPSLSSYNSPLH
.,.,TRBV6-5,ASSSRTAEETQY
.,few,TRBV7-9,ASSLSAGSQTEQY
.,.,TRBV24-1,ATSDSTLNTGELF
TRBD1,.,TRBV4-1,ASSPSGQGFYNEQF
.,many,TRBV7-8,ASSLARGEETQY
.,many,TRBV7-3,ASSLRPPLEGRRTEAF
.,.,TRBV28,ASSLWTIKLGTGELF
.,.,TRBV24-1,ATRLGLDTEAF
TRBD1,.,TRBV2,ACRGSGGYT
TRBD2,few,TRBV7-8,ASSLDPGRVRETQY
.,many,TRBV5-1,ASSWGSTDTQY
.,.,TRBV14,ASSQTRGLNTEAF
TRBD2,few,TRBV4-2,ASSQGALAGRSYEQY
TRBD1,.,TRBV13,ASSLASGQGMNTEAF
.,once,TRBV19,ASSDRDISYNEQF
TRBD2,.,TRBV12-3/TRBV12-4,ASSSNGLAGGTDTQY